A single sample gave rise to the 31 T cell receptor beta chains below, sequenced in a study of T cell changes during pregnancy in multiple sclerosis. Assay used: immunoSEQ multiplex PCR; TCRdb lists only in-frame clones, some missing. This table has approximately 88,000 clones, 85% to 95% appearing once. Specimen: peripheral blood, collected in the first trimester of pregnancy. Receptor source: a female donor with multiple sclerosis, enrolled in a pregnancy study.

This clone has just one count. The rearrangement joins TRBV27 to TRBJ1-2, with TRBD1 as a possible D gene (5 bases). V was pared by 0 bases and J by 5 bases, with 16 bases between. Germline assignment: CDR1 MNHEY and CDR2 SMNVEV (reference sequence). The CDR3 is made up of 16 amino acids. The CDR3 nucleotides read TGTGCCAGCAGTTTATCGGGGGGGGGAGGGCAATATGGCTACACCTTC. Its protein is CASSLSGGGGQYGYTF.

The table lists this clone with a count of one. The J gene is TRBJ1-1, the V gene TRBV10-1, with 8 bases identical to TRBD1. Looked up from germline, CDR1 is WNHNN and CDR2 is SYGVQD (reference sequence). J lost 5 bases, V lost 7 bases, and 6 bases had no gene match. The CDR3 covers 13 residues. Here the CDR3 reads CASKGRQGTEAFF. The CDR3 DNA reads TGCGCCAGCAAAGGCCGACAGGGGACTGAAGCTTTCTTT.

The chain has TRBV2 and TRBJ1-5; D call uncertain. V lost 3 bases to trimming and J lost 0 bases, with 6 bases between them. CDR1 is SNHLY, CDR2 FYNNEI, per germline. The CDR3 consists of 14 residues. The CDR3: CASSEGYSNQPQHF. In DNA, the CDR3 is TGTGCCAGCAGTGAGGGCTATAGCAATCAGCCCCAGCATTTT.

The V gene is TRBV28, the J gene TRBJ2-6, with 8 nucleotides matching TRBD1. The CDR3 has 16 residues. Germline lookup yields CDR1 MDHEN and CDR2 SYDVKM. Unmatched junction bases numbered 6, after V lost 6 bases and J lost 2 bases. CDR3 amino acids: CASRDPTGAGANVLTF. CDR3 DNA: TGTGCCAGCAGGGACCCGACAGGGGCTGGGGCCAACGTCCTGACTTTC.

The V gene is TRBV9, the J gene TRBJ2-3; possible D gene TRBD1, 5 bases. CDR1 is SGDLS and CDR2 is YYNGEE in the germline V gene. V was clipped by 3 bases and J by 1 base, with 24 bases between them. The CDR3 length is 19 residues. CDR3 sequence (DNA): TGTGCCAGCAGCGGACCAGGGCCCGAGACGGCAATGGGCACAGATACGCAGTATTTT. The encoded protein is CASSGPGPETAMGTDTQYF. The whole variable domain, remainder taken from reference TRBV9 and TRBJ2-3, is DSGVTQTPKHLITATGQRVTLRCSPRSGDLSVYWYQQSLDQGLQFLIQYYNGEERAKGNILERFSAQQFPDLHSELNLSSLELGDSALYFCASSGPGPETAMGTDTQYFGPGTRLTVL.

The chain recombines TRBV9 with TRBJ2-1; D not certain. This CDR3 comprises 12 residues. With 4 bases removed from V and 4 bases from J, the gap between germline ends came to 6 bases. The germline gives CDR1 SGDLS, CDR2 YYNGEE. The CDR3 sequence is CASSLVYNEQFF. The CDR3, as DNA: TGTGCCAGCAGCCTCGTTTACAATGAGCAGTTCTTC.

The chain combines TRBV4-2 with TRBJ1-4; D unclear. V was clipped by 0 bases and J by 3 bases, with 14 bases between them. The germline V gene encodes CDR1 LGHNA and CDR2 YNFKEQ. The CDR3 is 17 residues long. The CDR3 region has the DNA TGTGCCAGCAGCCAAGATGATCTCGGGGTTGCTAATGAAAAACTGTTTTTT. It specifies CASSQDDLGVANEKLFF.

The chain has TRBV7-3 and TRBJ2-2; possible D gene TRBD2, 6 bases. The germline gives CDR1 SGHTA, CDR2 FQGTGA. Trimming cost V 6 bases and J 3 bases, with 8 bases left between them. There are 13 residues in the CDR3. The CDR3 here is CASRIADTGELFF. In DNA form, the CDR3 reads TGTGCCAGCAGAATAGCGGACACCGGGGAGCTGTTTTTT.

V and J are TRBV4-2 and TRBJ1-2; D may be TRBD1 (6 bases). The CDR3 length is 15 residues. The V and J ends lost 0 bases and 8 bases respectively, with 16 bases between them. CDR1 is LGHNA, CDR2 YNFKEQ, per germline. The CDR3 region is CASSQERGWLGGYTF. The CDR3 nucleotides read TGTGCCAGCAGCCAAGAAAGGGGGTGGTTAGGCGGCTACACCTTC.

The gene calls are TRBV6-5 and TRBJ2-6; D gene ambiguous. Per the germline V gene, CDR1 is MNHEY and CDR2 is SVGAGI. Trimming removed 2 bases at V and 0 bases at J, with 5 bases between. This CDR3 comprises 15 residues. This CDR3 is CASSYGLSGANVLTF. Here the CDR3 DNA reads TGTGCCAGCAGTTACGGGCTCTCTGGGGCCAACGTCCTGACTTTC.

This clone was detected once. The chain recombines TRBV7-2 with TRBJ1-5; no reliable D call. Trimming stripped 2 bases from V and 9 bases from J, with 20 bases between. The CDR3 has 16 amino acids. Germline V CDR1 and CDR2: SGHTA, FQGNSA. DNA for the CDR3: TGTGCCAGCAGCTTAAGCGGCAGTCGGAGCTTGGGGCCCCAGCATTTT. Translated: CASSLSGSRSLGPQHF.

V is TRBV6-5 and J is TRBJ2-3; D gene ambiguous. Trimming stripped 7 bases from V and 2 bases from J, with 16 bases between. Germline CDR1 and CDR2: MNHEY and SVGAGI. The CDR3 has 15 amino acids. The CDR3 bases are TGTGCCAGCAAAACTAATCCGACGTTCACAGATACGCAGTATTTT. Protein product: CASKTNPTFTDTQYF.

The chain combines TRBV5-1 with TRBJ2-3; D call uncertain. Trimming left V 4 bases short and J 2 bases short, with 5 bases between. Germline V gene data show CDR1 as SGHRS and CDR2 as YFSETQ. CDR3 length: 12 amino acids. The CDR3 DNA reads TGCGCCAGCAGCCTACTCACAGATACGCAGTATTTT. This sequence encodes CASSLLTDTQYF. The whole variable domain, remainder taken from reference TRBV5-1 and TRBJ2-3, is KAGVTQTPRYLIKTRGQQVTLSCSPISGHRSVSWYQQTPGQGLQFLFEYFSETQRNKGNFPGRFSGRQFSNSRSEMNVSTLELGDSALYLCASSLLTDTQYFGPGTRLTVL.

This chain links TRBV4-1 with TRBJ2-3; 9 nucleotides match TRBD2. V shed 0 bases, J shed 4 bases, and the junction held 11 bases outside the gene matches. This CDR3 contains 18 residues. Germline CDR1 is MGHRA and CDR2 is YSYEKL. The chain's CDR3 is CASSQDLLAGTQADTQYF. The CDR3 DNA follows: TGCGCCAGCAGCCAAGATCTTCTAGCGGGGACTCAGGCAGATACGCAGTATTTT.

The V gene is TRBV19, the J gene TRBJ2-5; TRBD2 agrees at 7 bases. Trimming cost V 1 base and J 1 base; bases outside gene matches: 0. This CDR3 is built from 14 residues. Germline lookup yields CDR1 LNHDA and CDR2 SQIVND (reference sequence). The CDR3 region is CASSIAGGQETQYF. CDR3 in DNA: TGTGCCAGTAGTATAGCGGGGGGCCAAGAGACCCAGTACTTC.

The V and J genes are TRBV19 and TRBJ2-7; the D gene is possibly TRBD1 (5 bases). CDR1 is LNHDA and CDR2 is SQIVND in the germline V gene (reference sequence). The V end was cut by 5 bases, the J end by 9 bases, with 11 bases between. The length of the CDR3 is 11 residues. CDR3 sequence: CASSFGAVQYF. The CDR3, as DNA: TGTGCCAGTAGTTTTGGGGCAGTGCAGTACTTC.

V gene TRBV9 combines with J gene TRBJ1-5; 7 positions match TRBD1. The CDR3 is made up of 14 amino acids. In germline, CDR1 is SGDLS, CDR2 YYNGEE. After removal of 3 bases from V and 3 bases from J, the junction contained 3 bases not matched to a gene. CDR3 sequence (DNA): TGTGCCAGCAGCGGGGGGACAGACAATCAGCCCCAGCATTTT. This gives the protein CASSGGTDNQPQHF.

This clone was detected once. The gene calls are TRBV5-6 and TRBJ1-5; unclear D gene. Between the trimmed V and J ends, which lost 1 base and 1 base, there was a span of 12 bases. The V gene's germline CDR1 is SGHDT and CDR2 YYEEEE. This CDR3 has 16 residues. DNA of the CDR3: TGTGCCAGCAGCTTGACCCTGACTGAGAGCAATCAGCCCCAGCATTTT. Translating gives CASSLTLTESNQPQHF. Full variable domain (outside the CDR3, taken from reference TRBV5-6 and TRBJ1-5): DAGVTQSPTHLIKTRGQQVTLRCSPKSGHDTVSWYQQALGQGPQFIFQYYEEEERQRGNFPDRFSGHQFPNYSSELNVNALLLGDSALYLCASSLTLTESNQPQHFGDGTRLSIL.

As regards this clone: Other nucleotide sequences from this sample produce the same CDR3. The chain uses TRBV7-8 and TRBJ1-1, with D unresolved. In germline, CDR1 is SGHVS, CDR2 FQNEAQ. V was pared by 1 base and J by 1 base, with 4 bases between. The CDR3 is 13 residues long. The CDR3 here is CASSLDRNTEAFF. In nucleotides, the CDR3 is TGTGCCAGCAGCTTAGATCGGAACACTGAAGCTTTCTTT. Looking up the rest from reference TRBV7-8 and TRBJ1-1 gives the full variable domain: GAGVSQSPRYKVAKRGQDVALRCDPISGHVSLFWYQQALGQGPEFLTYFQNEAQLDKSGLPSDRFFAERPEGSVSTLKIQRTQQEDSAVYLCASSLDRNTEAFFGQGTRLTVV.

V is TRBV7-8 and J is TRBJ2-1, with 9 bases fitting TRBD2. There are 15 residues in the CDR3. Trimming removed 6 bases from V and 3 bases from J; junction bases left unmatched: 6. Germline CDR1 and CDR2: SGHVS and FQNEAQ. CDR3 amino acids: CASRAGLAIYNEQFF. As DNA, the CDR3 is TGTGCCAGCAGGGCGGGACTAGCTATCTACAATGAGCAGTTCTTC.

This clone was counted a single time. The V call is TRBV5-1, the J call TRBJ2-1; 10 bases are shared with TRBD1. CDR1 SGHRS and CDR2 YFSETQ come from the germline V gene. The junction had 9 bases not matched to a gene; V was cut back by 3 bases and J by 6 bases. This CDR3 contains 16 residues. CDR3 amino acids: CASSSGVTGGPNEQFF. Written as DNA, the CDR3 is TGCGCCAGCAGCTCTGGAGTGACAGGGGGCCCCAATGAGCAGTTCTTC.

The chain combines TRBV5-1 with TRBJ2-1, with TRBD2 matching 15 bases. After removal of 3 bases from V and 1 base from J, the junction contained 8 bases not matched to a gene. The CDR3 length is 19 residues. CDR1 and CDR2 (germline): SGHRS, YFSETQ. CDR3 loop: CASSSPGLAGGWSYNEQFF. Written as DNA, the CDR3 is TGCGCCAGCAGCTCGCCGGGACTAGCGGGGGGTTGGTCCTACAATGAGCAGTTCTTC.

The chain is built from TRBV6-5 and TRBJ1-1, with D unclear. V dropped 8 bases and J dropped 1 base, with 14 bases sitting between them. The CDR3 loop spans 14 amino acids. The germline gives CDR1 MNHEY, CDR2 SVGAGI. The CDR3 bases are TGTGCCAGCCGCGTGACTGGGAGGAACACTGAAGCTTTCTTT. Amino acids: CASRVTGRNTEAFF.

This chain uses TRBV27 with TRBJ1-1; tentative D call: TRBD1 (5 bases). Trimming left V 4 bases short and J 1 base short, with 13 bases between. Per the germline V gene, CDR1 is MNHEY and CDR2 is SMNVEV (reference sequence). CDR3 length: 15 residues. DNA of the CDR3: TGTGCCAGCAGTTACCAGGGAACGGGGAACACTGAAGCTTTCTTT. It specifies CASSYQGTGNTEAFF.

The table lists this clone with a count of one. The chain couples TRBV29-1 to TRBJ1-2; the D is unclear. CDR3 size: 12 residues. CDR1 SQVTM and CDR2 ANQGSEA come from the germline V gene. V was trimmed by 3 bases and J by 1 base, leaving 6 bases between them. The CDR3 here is CSVEAFNYGYTF. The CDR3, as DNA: TGCAGCGTTGAGGCATTTAACTATGGCTACACCTTC. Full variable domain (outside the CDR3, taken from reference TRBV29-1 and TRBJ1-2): SAVISQKPSRDICQRGTSLTIQCQVDSQVTMMFWYRQQPGQSLTLIATANQGSEATYESGFVIDKFPISRPNLTFSTLTVSNMSPEDSSIYLCSVEAFNYGYTFGSGTRLTVV.

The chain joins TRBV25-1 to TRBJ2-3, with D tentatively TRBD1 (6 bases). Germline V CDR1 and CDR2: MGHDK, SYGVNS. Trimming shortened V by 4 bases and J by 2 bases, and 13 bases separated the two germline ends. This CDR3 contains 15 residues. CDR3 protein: CASSVGRGFTDTQYF. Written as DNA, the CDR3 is TGTGCCAGCAGTGTTGGCAGGGGATTCACAGATACGCAGTATTTT.

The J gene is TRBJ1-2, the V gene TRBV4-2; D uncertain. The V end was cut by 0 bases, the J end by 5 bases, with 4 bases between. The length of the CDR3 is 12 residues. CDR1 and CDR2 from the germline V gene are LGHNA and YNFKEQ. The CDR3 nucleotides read TGTGCCAGCAGCCAAGACGCGTATGGCTACACCTTC. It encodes CASSQDAYGYTF.

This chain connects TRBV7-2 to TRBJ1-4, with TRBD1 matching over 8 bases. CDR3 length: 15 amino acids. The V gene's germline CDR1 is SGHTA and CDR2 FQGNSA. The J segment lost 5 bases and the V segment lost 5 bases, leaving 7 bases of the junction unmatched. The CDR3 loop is CASSPEDRANEKLFF. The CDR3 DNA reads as TGTGCCAGCAGCCCCGAGGACAGGGCGAATGAAAAACTGTTTTTT.

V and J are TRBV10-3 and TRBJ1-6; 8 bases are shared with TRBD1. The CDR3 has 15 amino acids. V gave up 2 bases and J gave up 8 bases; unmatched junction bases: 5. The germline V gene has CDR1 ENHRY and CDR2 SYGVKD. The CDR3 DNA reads TGTGCCATCAGTGAGGGGGACAGGTGGGATTCACCCCTCCACTTT. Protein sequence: CAISEGDRWDSPLHF.

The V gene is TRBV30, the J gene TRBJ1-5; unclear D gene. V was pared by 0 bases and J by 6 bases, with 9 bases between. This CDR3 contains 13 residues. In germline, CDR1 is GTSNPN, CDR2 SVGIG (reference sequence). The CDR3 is CAWSVGITQPQHF. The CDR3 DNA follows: TGTGCCTGGAGTGTGGGCATCACTCAGCCCCAGCATTTT.

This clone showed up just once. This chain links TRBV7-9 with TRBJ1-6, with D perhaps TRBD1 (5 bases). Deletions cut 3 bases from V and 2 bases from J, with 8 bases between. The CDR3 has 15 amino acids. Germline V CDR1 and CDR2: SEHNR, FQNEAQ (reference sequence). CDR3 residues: CASSLRDAYNSPLHF. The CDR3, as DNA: TGTGCCAGCAGCTTGCGGGACGCCTATAATTCACCCCTCCACTTT.